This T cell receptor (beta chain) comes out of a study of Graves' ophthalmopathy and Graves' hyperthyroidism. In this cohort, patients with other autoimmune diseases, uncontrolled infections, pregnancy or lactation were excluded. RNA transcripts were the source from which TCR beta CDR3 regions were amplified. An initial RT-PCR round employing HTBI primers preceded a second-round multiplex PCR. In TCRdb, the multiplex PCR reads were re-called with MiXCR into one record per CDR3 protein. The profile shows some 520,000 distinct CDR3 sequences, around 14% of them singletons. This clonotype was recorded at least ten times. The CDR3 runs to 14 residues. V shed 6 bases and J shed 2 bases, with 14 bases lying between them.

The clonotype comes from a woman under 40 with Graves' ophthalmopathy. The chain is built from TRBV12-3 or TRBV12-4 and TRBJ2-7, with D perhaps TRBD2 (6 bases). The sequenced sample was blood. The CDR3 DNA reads TGTGCCAGCAGGCCCCCGGGAGAGCCCTACGAGCAGTACTTC. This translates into CASRPPGEPYEQYF.